This TCR beta chain originates from a study of T cells in Graves' hyperthyroidism and ophthalmopathy. This clonotype showed up many times. Its antigen is undetermined. The CDR3 extends over 15 amino acids. The V gene end was trimmed by 3 bases and the J gene end by 8 bases; junction bases not matched to a gene: 6. Amplification of TCR beta CDR3 regions was performed using RNA transcripts as template. The TCR CDR3 was amplified in a first-round RT-PCR using the HTBI primer set. TCRdb reanalysed the multiplex PCR reads using MiXCR and keeps one entry per CDR3 protein. Of about 400,000 distinct CDR3 sequences listed, approximately 15% are singletons. Disease duration under 2 months; hyperthyroidism patients were aged 18 to 65. Uncontrolled infection, other autoimmune disease, pregnancy and lactation each barred patients from inclusion. Study observations and caveats: In validation, the model predicted ophthalmopathy. These predictions came a median about 6.8 months before onset. In the analysis, a 13 V-J model separated ophthalmopathy from stable hyperthyroidism.

The chain couples TRBV12-3 or TRBV12-4 to TRBJ2-1; 11 bases are shared with TRBD2. The sequenced sample was blood. This receptor was identified in a woman aged 30 to 39 with Graves' hyperthyroidism. The CDR3, as DNA: TGTGCCAGCAGTTTTAGCGGGAGGGCGGGCTATGAGCAGTTCTTC. Its translation is CASSFSGRAGYEQFF.